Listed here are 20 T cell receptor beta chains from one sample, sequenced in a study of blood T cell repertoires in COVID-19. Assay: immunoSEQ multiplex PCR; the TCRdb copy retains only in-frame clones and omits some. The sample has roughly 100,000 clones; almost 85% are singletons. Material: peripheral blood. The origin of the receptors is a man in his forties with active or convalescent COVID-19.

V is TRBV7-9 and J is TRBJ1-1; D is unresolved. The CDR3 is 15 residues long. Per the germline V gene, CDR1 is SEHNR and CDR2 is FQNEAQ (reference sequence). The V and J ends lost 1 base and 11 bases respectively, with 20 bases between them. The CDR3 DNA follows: TGTGCCAGCAGCTTAGTCTTCTTATCAGGAAAGTCTGCTTTCTTT. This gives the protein CASSLVFLSGKSAFF. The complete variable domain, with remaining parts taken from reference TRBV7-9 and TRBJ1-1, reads DTGVSQNPRHKITKRGQNVTFRCDPISEHNRLYWYRQTLGQGPEFLTYFQNEAQLEKSRLLSDRFSAERPKGSFSTLEIQRTEQGDSAMYLCASSLVFLSGKSAFFGQGTRLTVV.

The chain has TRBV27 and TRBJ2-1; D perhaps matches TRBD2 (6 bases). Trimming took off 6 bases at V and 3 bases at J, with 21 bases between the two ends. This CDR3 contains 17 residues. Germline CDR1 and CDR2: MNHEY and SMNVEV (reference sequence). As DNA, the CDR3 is TGTGCCAGCAGGGGCGTCGCCGGGGGACCAAACTACAATGAGCAGTTCTTC. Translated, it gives CASRGVAGGPNYNEQFF.

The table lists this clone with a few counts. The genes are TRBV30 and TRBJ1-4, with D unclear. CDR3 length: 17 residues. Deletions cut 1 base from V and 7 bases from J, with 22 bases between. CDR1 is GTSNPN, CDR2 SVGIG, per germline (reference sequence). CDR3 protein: CAWSAPLRQARGEKLFF. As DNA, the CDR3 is TGTGCCTGGAGTGCGCCCTTAAGGCAAGCCCGCGGTGAAAAACTGTTTTTT.

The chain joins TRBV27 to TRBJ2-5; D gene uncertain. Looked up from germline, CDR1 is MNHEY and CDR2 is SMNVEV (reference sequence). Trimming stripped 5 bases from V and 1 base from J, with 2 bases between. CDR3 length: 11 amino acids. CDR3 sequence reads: CASSLQETQYF. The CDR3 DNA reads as TGTGCCAGCAGTCTCCAAGAGACCCAGTACTTC.

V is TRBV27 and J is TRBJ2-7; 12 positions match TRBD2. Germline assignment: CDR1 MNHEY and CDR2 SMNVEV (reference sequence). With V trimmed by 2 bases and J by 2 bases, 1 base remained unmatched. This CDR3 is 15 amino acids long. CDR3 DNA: TGTGCCAGCAGTTTACTAGCGGGGGGGCCCTACGAGCAGTACTTC. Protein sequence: CASSLLAGGPYEQYF.

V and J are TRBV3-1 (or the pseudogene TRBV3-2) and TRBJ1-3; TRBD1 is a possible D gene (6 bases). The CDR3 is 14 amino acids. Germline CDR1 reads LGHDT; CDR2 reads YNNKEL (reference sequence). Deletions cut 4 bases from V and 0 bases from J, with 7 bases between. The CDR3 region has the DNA TGTGCCAGCAGCCTACAGGGCTCTGGAAACACCATATATTTT. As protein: CASSLQGSGNTIYF.

This CDR3 is CASSPLAGEKLGETQYF. CDR3 DNA: TGTGCCAGCAGCCCCCTAGCGGGGGAGAAATTAGGAGAGACCCAGTACTTC. The rearrangement joins TRBV6-2 or TRBV6-3 to TRBJ2-5; 10 bases line up with TRBD2. In germline, CDR1 is MNHEY, CDR2 SVGEGT. V was pared by 6 bases and J by 4 bases, with 14 bases of the junction left unmatched. The CDR3 loop spans 17 amino acids.

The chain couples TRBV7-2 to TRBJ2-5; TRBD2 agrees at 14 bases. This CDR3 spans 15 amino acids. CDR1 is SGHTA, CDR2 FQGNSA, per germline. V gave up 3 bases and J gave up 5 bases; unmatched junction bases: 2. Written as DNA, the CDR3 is TGTGCCAGCAGCTTTGGACTAGCGGGGGGTGAGACCCAGTACTTC. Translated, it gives CASSFGLAGGETQYF.

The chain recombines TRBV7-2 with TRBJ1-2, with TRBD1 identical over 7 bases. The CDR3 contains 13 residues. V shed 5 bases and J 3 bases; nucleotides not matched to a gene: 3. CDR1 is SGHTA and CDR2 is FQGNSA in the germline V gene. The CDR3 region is CASSLDRDYGYTF. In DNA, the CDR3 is TGTGCCAGCAGCCTCGACAGGGACTATGGCTACACCTTC.

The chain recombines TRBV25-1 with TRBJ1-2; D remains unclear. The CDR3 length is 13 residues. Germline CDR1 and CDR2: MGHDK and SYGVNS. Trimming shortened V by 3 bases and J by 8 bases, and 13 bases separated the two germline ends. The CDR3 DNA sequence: TGTGCCAGCAGTGAGCCAACAGCGGGAGGCTACACCTTC. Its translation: CASSEPTAGGYTF.

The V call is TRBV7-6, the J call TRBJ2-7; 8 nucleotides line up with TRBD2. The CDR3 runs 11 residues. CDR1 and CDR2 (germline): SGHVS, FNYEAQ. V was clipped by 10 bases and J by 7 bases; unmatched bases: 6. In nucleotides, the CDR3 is TGTGCCACCGGGGGGGTCCGAGAGCAGTACTTC. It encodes CATGGVREQYF.

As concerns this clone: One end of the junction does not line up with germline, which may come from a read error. CDR3 region: CASNGLGTSGGARF. The CDR3 nucleotides are TGTGCCAGCAACGGCTTGGGGACTAGCGGGGGGGCACGATTC. The chain has TRBV6-6 and TRBJ2-4, with TRBD2 identical over 16 bases. The germline CDR1 and CDR2 sequences are MNHNY and SVGAGI (reference sequence). The CDR3 totals 14 residues.

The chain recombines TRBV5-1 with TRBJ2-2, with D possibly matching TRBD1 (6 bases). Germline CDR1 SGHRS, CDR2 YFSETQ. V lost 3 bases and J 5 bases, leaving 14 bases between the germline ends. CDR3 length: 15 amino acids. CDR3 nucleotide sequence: TGCGCCAGCAGCTATGGGACAACCGCAACCGGGGAGCTGTTTTTT. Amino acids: CASSYGTTATGELFF.

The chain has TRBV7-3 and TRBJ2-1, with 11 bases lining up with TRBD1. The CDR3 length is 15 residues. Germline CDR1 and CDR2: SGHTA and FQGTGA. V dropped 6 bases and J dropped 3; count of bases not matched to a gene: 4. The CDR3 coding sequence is TGTGCCAGCAGTCTGGACAGGGGGCACTACAATGAGCAGTTCTTC. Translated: CASSLDRGHYNEQFF.

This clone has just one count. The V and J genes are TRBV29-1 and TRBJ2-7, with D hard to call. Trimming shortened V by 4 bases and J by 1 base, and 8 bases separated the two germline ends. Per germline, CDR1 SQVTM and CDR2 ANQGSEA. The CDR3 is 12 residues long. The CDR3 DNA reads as TGCAGCGTTGTAGCCGGTTCCTACGAGCAGTACTTC. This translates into CSVVAGSYEQYF.

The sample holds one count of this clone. The CDR3 region is CATSDGQATGTDTQYF. In nucleotides, the CDR3 is TGTGCCACCAGTGACGGACAGGCGACTGGCACAGATACGCAGTATTTT. The chain has TRBV24-1 and TRBJ2-3, with 7 positions matching TRBD1. CDR1 KGHDR and CDR2 SFDVKD come from the germline V gene. The CDR3 sequence is 16 residues long. V shed 4 bases, J shed 1 base, and the junction held 7 bases outside the gene matches.

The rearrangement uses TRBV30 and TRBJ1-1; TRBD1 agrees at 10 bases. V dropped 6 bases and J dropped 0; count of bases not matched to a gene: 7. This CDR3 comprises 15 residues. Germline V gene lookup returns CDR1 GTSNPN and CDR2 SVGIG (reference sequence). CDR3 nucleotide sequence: TGTGCCTGCCGGGACAGGGGAACTTTGAACACTGAAGCTTTCTTT. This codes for CACRDRGTLNTEAFF. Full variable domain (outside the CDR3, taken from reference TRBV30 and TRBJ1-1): SQTIHQWPATLVQPVGSPLSLECTVEGTSNPNLYWYRQAAGRGLQLLFYSVGIGQISSEVPQNLSASRPQDRQFILSSKKLLLSDSGFYLCACRDRGTLNTEAFFGQGTRLTVV.

CDR3 sequence: CASSHVGRGIVWSEAFF. In DNA, the CDR3 is TGTGCCAGCAGCCACGTCGGCAGGGGGATTGTTTGGTCTGAAGCTTTCTTT. The rearrangement links TRBV3-1 (or the pseudogene TRBV3-2) to TRBJ1-1; 7 bases agree with TRBD1. V lost 3 bases to trimming and J lost 6 bases; unmatched junction nucleotides: 16. CDR1 LGHDT and CDR2 YNNKEL come from the germline V gene (reference sequence). This CDR3 is built from 17 residues.

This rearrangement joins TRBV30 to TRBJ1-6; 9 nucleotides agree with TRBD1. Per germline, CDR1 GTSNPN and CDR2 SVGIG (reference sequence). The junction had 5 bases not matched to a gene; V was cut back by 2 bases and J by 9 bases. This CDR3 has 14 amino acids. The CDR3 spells CAWSTGTGISPLHF. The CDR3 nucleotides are TGTGCCTGGAGTACCGGGACAGGGATTTCACCCCTCCACTTT.

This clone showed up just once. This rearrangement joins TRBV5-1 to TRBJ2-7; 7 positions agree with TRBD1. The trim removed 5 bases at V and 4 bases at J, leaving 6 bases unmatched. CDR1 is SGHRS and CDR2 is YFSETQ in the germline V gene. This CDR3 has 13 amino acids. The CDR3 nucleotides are TGCGCCAGCAGTCCGGACAGGCTTTACGAGCAGTACTTC. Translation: CASSPDRLYEQYF.